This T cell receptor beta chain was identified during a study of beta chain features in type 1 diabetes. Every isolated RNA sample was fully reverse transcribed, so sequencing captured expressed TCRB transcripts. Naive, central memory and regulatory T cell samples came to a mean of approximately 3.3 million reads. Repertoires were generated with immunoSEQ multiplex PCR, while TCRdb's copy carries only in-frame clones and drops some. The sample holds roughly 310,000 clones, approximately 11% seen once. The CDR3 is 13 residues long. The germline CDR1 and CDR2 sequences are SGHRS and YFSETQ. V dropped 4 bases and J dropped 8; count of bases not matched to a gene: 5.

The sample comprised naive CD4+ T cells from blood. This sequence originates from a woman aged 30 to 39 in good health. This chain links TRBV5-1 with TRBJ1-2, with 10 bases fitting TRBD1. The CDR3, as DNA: TGCGCCAGCAGCCCTGGGACAGGGGAAGGCTACACCTTC. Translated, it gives CASSPGTGEGYTF.